This TCR beta chain derives from a study of blood T cells in healthy people across ages. Drawn from each donor were ten milliliters of peripheral blood. Through a sample-barcoded 5' primer and a J-beta primer mix, a second PCR was run for roughly 6 to 11 cycles. TCRdb used MiXCR to reprocess the 5' RACE reads, holding one entry per CDR3 protein. Here the sample spans about 1.8 million distinct CDR3 sequences, roughly 50% being singletons. The CDR3 consists of 13 residues. Germline CDR1 ENHRY, CDR2 SYGVKD. The chain links TRBV10-3 to TRBJ2-7, with a possible D match to TRBD1 (6 bases). Gene TRBJ2-5 matches the end of the DNA better, so the J call may be wrong. This sequence was found in a woman aged 40 to 50 in good health. The sequenced sample was blood. Written as DNA, the CDR3 is TGTGCCATGGGGACATCAATAGAGGGGACCCAGTACTTC. Protein sequence: CAMGTSIEGTQYF.